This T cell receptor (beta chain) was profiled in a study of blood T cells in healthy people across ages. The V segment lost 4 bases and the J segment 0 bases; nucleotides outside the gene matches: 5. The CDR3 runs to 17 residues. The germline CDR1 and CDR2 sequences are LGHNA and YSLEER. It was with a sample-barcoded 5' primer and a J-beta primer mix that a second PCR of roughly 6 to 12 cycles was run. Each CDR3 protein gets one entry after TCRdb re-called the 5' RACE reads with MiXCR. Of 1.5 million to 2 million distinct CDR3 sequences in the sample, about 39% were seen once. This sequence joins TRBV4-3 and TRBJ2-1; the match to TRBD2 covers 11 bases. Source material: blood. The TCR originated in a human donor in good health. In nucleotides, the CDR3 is TGCGCCAGCAGCCTTCGGACTAGCGGGTACTCCTACAATGAGCAGTTCTTC. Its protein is CASSLRTSGYSYNEQFF.